The sequence of this TCR beta chain was determined in a study of beta chain features in type 1 diabetes. This CDR3 spans 15 amino acids. Deletions cut 2 bases from V and 5 bases from J, with 16 bases between. From germline, CDR1 is SGHNT and CDR2 YYREEE (reference sequence). The whole isolated RNA underwent reverse transcription, so sequencing captured expressed TCRB transcripts. TCRdb's table, derived via immunoSEQ multiplex PCR, lists solely in-frame clones and lacks some. Of 250,000 to 300,000 clones in the sample, under 8.5% were seen once. J is TRBJ2-5 and V is TRBV5-4, with a possible D match to TRBD1 (5 bases). The sample consisted of central memory CD4+ T cells from blood. This sequence was found in a woman aged 18-35 years in good health. CDR3 loop: CASSLLSQGEETQYF. The DNA of the CDR3 is TGTGCCAGCAGCTTATTAAGCCAGGGTGAGGAGACCCAGTACTTC. Full variable domain (outside the CDR3, taken from reference TRBV5-4 and TRBJ2-5): ETGVTQSPTHLIKTRGQQVTLRCSSQSGHNTVSWYQQALGQGPQFIFQYYREEENGRGNFPPRFSGLQFPNYSSELNVNALELDDSALYLCASSLLSQGEETQYFGPGTRLLVL.